These T cell receptor beta chains were read from a single sample in a study of blood T cell repertoires in COVID-19. Assay: immunoSEQ multiplex PCR; the TCRdb copy retains only in-frame clones and omits some. The sample holds under 250,000 clones, around four fifths seen once. The sample comprised peripheral blood. The receptors were gathered from a man aged 35-49 years with active or convalescent COVID-19. CDR3s include the opening cysteine and the closing phenylalanine or tryptophan. A D gene is named only where the DNA matches it firmly. Clone size appears in some rows only: once, few, many, or a class for an expanded clone.

TRBJ1-6	TRBD1	TRBV30	NA	CAWSYGQGRNSPLHF	TGTGCCTGGAGCTACGGACAGGGGAGGAATTCACCCCTCCACTTT
TRBJ2-1	NA	TRBV5-1	NA	CASSWEGSNEQFF	TGCGCCAGCAGCTGGGAAGGGAGCAATGAGCAGTTCTTC
TRBJ2-1	NA	TRBV12-3/TRBV12-4	NA	CASTPSGSHEQFF	TGTGCCAGCACTCCCTCGGGGTCTCATGAGCAGTTCTTC
TRBJ1-1	NA	TRBV27	NA	CASSSFGQGETEAFF	TGTGCCAGCAGTTCCTTCGGGCAGGGCGAAACTGAAGCTTTCTTT
TRBJ2-7	NA	TRBV30	NA	CAWSVLGSSYEQYF	TGTGCCTGGAGTGTACTAGGCAGCTCCTACGAGCAGTACTTC
TRBJ1-2	TRBD1	TRBV5-1	few	CASRNGQGHYGYTF	TGCGCCAGCAGGAATGGACAGGGACACTATGGCTACACCTTC
TRBJ2-6	NA	TRBV7-9	NA	CASSGWALSGANVLTF	TGTGCCAGCAGCGGTTGGGCCCTTTCTGGGGCCAACGTCCTGACTTTC
TRBJ2-2	TRBD2	TRBV24-1	NA	CATSDPSASGISGELFF	TGTGCCACCAGTGATCCCTCCGCTAGCGGGATCAGCGGGGAGCTGTTTTTT
TRBJ2-4	TRBD1	TRBV15	NA	CATSPGQGVGKNIQYF	TGTGCCACCAGCCCGGGACAGGGGGTGGGCAAAAACATTCAGTACTTC
TRBJ1-6	NA	TRBV3-1/TRBV3-2	few	CASTTTRGGTIYNSPLHF	TGTGCCAGCACCACTACGAGGGGAGGGACGATCTATAATTCACCCCTCCACTTT
TRBJ2-4	TRBD2	TRBV19	NA	CARSIGGGTSLVRAKNIQYF	TGTGCCCGTAGTATCGGGGGGGGGACTAGCCTAGTGAGAGCCAAAAACATTCAGTACTTC
TRBJ1-2	NA	TRBV30	NA	CAWSPATNYGYTF	TGTGCCTGGAGTCCAGCGACTAACTATGGCTACACCTTC
TRBJ1-2	NA	TRBV21-1	NA	CASSGYRTGPYGYTF	TGTGCCAGCAGCGGGTATCGGACAGGCCCCTATGGCTACACCTTC
TRBJ1-3	NA	TRBV30	NA	CAWSAGNTIYF	TGTGCCTGGAGTGCGGGAAACACCATATATTTT